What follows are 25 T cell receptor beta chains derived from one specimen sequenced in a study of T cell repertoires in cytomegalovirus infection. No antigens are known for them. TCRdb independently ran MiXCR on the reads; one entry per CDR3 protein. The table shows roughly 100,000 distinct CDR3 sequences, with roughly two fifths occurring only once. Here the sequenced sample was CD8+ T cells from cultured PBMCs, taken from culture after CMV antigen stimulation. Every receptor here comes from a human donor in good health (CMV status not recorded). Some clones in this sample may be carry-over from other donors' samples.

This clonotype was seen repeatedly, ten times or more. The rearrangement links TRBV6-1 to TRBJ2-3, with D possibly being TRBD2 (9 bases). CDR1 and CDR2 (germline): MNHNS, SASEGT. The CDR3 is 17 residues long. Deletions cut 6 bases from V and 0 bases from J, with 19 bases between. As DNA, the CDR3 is TGTGCCAGCAGGGGACAGGTGCTAGCGGGGAGCACAGATACGCAGTATTTT. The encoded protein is CASRGQVLAGSTDTQYF.

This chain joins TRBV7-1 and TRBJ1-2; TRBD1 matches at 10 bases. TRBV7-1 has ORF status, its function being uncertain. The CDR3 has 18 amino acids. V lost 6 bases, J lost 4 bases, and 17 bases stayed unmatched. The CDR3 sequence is CASRPGQGSKESLYGYTF. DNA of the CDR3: TGTGCCAGCAGACCGGGACAGGGGTCCAAAGAATCCCTCTATGGCTACACCTTC.

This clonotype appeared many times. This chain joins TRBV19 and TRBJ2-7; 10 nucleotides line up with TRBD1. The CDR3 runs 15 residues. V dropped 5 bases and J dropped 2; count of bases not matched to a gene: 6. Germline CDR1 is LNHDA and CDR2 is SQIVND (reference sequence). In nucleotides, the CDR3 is TGTGCCAGTAGTCCTGGGACAGGGGACCCCTACGAGCAGTACTTC. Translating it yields CASSPGTGDPYEQYF.

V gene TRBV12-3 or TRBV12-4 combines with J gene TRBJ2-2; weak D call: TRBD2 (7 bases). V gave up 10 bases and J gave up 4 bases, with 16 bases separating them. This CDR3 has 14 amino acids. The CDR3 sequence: CATIGGGLTGELFF. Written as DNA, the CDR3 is TGTGCCACCATTGGGGGGGGGCTCACCGGGGAGCTGTTTTTT.

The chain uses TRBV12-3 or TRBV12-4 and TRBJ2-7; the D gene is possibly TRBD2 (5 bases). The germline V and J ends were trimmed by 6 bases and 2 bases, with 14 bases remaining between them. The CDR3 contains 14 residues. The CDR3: CASRLGGGAYEQYF. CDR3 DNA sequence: TGTGCCAGCAGGCTCGGAGGCGGAGCCTACGAGCAGTACTTC.

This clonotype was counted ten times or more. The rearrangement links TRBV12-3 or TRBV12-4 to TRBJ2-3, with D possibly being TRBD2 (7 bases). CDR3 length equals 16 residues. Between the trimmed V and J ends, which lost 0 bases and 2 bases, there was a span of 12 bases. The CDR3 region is CASSLAGGLATDTQYF. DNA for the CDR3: TGTGCCAGCAGTTTAGCGGGGGGGCTTGCCACAGATACGCAGTATTTT.

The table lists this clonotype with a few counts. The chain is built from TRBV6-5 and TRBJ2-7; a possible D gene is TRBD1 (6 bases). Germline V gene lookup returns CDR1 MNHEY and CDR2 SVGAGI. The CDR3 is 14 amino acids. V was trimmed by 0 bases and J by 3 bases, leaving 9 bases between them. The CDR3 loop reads CASSYSTQGYEQYF. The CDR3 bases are TGTGCCAGCAGTTACTCGACACAGGGCTACGAGCAGTACTTC.

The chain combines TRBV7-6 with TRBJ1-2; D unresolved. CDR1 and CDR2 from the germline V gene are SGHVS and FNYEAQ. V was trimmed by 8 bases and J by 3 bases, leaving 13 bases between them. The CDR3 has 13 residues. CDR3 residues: CASQGFPDYGYTF. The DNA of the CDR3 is TGTGCCAGCCAAGGGTTTCCGGACTATGGCTACACCTTC.

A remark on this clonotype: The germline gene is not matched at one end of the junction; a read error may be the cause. This CDR3 reads CASRLATEAFF. Written as DNA, the CDR3 is TGTGCCAGCCGTTTGGCCACTGAAGCTTTCTTT. V usage is TRBV12-3 or TRBV12-4 and J usage is TRBJ1-1; D gene ambiguous. The CDR3 covers 11 residues.

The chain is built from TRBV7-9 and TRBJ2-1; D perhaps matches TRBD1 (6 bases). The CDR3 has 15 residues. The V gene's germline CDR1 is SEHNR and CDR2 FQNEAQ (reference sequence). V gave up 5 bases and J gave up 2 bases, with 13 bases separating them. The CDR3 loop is CASSPRQVPYNEQFF. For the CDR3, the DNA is TGTGCCAGCAGCCCGCGACAGGTTCCCTACAATGAGCAGTTCTTC. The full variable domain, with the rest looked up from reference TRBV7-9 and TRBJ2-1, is DTGVSQNPRHKITKRGQNVTFRCDPISEHNRLYWYRQTLGQGPEFLTYFQNEAQLEKSRLLSDRFSAERPKGSFSTLEIQRTEQGDSAMYLCASSPRQVPYNEQFFGPGTRLTVL.

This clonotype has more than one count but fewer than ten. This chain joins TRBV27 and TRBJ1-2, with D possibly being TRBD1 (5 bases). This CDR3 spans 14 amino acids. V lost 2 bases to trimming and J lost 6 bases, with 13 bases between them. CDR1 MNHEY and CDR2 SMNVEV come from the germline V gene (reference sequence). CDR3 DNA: TGTGCCAGCAGTTTAACCAGGGTAGGCGATGGCTACACCTTC. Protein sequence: CASSLTRVGDGYTF.

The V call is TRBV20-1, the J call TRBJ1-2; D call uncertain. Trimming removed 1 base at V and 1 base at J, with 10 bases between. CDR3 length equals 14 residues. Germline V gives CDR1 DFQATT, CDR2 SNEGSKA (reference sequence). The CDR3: CSARGEQLNYGYTF. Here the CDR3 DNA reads TGCAGTGCTAGAGGGGAGCAGCTTAACTATGGCTACACCTTC.

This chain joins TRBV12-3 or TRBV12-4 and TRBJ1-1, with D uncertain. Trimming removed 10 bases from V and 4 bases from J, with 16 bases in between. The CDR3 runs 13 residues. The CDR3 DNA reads TGTGCCAACACCAATGGGCCCATCACTGAAGCTTTCTTT. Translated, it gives CANTNGPITEAFF.

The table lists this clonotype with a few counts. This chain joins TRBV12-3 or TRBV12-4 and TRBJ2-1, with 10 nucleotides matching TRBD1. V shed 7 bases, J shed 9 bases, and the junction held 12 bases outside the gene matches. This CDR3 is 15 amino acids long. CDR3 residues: CASTMIGQGGSEQFF. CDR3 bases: TGTGCCAGCACCATGATAGGACAGGGGGGCAGTGAGCAGTTCTTC.

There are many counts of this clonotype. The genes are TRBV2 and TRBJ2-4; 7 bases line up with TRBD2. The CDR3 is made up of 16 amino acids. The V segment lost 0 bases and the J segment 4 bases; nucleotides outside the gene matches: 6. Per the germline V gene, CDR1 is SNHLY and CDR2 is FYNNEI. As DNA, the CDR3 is TGTGCCAGCAGTGAAGCGCTAGGACTAGTGAAAAACATTCAGTACTTC. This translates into CASSEALGLVKNIQYF.

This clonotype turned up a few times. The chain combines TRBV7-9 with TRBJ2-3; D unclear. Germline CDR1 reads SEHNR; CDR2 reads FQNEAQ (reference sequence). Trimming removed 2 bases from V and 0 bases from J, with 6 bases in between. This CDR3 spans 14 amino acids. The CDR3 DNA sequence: TGTGCCAGCAGCTTAAAGACTAGCACAGATACGCAGTATTTT. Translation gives CASSLKTSTDTQYF. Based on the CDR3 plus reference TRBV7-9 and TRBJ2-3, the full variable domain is DTGVSQNPRHKITKRGQNVTFRCDPISEHNRLYWYRQTLGQGPEFLTYFQNEAQLEKSRLLSDRFSAERPKGSFSTLEIQRTEQGDSAMYLCASSLKTSTDTQYFGPGTRLTVL.

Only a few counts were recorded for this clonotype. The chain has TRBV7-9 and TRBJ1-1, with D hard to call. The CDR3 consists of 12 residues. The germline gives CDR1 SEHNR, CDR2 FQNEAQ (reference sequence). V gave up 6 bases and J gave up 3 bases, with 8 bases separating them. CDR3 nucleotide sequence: TGTGCCAGCAGTCAAGAGTACACTGAAGCTTTCTTT. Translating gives CASSQEYTEAFF.

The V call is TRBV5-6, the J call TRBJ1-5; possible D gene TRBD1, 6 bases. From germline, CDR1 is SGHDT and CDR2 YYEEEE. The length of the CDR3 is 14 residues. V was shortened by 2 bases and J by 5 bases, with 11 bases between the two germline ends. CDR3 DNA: TGTGCCAGCAGCTTACAGGGAAGGGATCAGCCCCAGCATTTT. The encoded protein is CASSLQGRDQPQHF.

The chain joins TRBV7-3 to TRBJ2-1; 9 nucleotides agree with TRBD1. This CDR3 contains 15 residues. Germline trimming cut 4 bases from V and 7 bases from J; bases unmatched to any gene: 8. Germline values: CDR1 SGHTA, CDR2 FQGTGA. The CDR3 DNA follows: TGTGCCAGCAGCTACACCGGGACAGGGTGGAATGAGCAGTTCTTC. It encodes CASSYTGTGWNEQFF.

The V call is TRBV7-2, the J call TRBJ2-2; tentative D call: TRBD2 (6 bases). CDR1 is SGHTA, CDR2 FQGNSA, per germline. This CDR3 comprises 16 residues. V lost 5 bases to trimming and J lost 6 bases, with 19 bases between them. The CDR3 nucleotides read TGTGCCAGCAGCCCCGGTAGGAGGGGTAGTTCCGGGGAGCTGTTTTTT. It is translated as CASSPGRRGSSGELFF.

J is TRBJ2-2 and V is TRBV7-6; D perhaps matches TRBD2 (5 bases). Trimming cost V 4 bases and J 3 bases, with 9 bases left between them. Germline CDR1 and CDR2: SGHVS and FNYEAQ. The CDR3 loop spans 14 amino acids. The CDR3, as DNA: TGTGCCAGCAGCTCAAACGGGGACACCGGGGAGCTGTTTTTT. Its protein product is CASSSNGDTGELFF.

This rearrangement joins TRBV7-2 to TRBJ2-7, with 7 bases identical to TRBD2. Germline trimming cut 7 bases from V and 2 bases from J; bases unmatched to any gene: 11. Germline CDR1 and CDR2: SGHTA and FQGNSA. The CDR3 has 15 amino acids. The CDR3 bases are TGTGCCAGCACCTCTACGCGTGGGGGGGCCTACGAGCAGTACTTC. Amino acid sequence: CASTSTRGGAYEQYF.

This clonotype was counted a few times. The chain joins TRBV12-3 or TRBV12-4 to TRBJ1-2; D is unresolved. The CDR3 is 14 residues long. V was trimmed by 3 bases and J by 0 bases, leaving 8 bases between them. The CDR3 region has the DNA TGTGCCAGCAGTTTGTTGCAGACTAACTATGGCTACACCTTC. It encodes CASSLLQTNYGYTF.

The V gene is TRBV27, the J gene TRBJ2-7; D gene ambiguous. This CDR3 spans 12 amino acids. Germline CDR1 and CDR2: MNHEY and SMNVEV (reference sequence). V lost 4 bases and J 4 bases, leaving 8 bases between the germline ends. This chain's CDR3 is CASSSQAYEQYF. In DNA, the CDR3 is TGTGCCAGCAGTTCCCAGGCTTACGAGCAGTACTTC.

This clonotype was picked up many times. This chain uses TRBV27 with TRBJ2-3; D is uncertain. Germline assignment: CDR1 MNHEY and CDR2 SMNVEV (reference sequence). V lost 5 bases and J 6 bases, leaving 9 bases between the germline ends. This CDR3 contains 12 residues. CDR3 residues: CASSPTLDTQYF. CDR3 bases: TGTGCCAGCAGTCCTACCCTCGATACGCAGTATTTT.